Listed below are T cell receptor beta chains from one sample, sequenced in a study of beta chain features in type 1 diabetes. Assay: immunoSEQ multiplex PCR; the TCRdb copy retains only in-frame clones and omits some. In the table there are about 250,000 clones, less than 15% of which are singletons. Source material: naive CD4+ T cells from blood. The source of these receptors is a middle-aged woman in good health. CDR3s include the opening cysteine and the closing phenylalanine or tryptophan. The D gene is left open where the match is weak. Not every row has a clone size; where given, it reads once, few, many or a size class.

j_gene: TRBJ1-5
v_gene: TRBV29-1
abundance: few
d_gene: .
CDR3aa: CSSNPRTWGHRCYSNQPQHF
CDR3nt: TGCAGCTCAAATCCCCGTACTTGGGGACACCGGTGCTATAGCAATCAGCCCCAGCATTTT

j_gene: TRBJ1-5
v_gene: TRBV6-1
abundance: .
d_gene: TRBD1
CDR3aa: CASSGRGLSNQPQHF
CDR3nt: TGTGCCAGCAGTGGCAGGGGGCTGAGCAATCAGCCCCAGCATTTT

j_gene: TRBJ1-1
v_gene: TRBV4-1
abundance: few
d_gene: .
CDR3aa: CASSRRRGTNTEAFF
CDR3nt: TGCGCCAGCAGCCGGCGCAGGGGAACGAACACTGAAGCTTTCTTT

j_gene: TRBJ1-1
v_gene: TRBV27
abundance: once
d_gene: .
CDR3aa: CASSLREGTEAFF
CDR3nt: TGTGCCAGCAGCCTCCGGGAGGGCACTGAAGCTTTCTTT

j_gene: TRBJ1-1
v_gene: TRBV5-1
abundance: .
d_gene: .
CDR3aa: CASSLGQGGKGVEAFF
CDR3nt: TGCGCCAGCAGCTTGGGGCAGGGTGGAAAAGGGGTCGAAGCTTTCTTT

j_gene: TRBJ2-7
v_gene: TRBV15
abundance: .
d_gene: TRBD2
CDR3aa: CATSRDPNSLSGGYEQYF
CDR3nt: TGTGCCACCAGCAGAGATCCCAATTCCCTTAGCGGGGGTTACGAGCAGTACTTC

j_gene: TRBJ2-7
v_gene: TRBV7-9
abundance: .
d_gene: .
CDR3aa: CASSSTLGYTYEQYF
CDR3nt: TGTGCCAGCAGCTCTACCCTCGGGTACACCTACGAGCAGTACTTC

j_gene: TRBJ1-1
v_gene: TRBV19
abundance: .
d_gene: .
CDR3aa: CASSKAGVMTEAFF
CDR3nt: TGTGCCAGTAGTAAGGCAGGGGTAATGACTGAAGCTTTCTTT

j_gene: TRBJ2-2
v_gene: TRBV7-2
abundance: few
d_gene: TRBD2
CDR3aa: CASSRASSGGRELFF
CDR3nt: TGTGCCAGCAGCAGGGCGAGTAGCGGGGGTAGGGAGCTGTTTTTT

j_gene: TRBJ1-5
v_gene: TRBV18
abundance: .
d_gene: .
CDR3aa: CASSPGQTSGGQPQHF
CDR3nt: TGTGCCAGCTCACCTGGACAGACCTCAGGAGGACAGCCCCAGCATTTT

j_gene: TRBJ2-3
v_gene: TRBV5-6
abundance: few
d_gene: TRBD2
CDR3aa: CASSRERGGLDTQYF
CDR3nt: TGTGCCAGCAGCCGAGAGCGGGGGGGCCTCGATACGCAGTATTTT

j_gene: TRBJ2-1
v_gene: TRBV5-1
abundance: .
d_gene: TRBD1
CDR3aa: CASRAGQGFAEQFF
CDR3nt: TGCGCCAGCAGGGCGGGACAGGGCTTCGCTGAGCAGTTCTTC

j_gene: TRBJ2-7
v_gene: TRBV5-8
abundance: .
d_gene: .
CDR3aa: CASSLLEQYF
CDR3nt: TGTGCCAGCAGCTTGCTCGAGCAGTACTTC

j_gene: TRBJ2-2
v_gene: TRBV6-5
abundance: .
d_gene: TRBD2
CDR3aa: CASKRGENTGELFF
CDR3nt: TGTGCCAGCAAGCGGGGGGAGAACACCGGGGAGCTGTTTTTT

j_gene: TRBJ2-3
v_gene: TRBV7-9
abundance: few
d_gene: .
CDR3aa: CASSLQGSSDTQYF
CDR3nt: TGTGCCAGCAGCTTACAGGGGAGTTCAGATACGCAGTATTTT

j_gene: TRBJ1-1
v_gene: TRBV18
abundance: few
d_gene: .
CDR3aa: CASSPLRSGGNTEAFF
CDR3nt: TGTGCCAGCTCACCACTTCGGTCGGGGGGGAACACTGAAGCTTTCTTT

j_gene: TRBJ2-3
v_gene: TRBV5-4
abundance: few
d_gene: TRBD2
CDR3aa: CASRLAGETDTQYF
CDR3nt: TGTGCCAGCAGACTAGCGGGGGAGACAGATACGCAGTATTTT

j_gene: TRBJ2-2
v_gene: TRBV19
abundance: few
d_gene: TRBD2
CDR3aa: CASSTTGTSTGELFF
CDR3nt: TGTGCCAGTAGTACCACCGGGACTAGCACCGGGGAGCTGTTTTTT

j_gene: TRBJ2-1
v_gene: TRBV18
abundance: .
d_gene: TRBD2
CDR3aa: CASSPQGLGFDEQFF
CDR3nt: TGTGCCAGCTCACCACAGGGACTAGGATTTGATGAGCAGTTCTTC

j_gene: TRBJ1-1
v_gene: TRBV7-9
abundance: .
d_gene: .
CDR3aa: CASSITLKRNTEAFF
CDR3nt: TGTGCCAGCAGCATAACGCTAAAGAGGAACACTGAAGCTTTCTTT

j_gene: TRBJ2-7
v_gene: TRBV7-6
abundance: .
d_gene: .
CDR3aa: CASSSRQSYEQYF
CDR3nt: TGTGCCAGCAGCTCTCGACAGTCCTACGAGCAGTACTTC

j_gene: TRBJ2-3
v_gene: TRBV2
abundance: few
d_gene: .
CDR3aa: CASSKRGGADTQYF
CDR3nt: TGTGCCAGCAGTAAGAGGGGGGGTGCAGATACGCAGTATTTT

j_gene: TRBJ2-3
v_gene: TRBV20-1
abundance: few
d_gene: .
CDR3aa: CSGEVTDTQYF
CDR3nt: TGCAGTGGAGAAGTAACAGATACGCAGTATTTT

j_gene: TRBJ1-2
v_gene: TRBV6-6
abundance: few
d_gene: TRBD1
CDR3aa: CASSYSRGQLYGYTF
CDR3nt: TGTGCCAGCAGTTACTCTCGGGGACAGTTATATGGCTACACCTTC

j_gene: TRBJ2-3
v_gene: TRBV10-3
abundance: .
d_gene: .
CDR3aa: CAIRPDRGFTDTQYF
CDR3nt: TGTGCCATTCGTCCGGATCGGGGGTTCACAGATACGCAGTATTTT